This TCR beta chain originates from a study of blood T cell repertoires in COVID-19. Trimming removed 4 bases at V and 1 base at J, with 10 bases between. The V gene's germline CDR1 is LNHDA and CDR2 SQIVND (reference sequence). The CDR3 length is 14 residues. In the authors' methods: Estimation of nucleated cell counts relied on the amplification of reference gene primers. Clones were read by immunoSEQ multiplex PCR, and TCRdb kept only the in-frame ones, dropping some. V and J calls plus clone size are reproduced from that table; the DNA served to infer D and trimming. The repertoire holds about 270,000 clones, with around 87% as singletons.

The rearrangement uses TRBV19 and TRBJ1-1; D call uncertain. The sequence was collected from a woman under 30 who had recovered from COVID-19. The sample consisted of PBMCs or T cells enriched from blood (not recorded which). The CDR3 DNA sequence: TGTGCCAGTAGTACTGAGAGAAGGAACACTGAAGCTTTCTTT. It encodes CASSTERRNTEAFF. The variable domain in full, with the rest retrieved from reference TRBV19 and TRBJ1-1, is DGGITQSPKYLFRKEGQNVTLSCEQNLNHDAMYWYRQDPGQGLRLIYYSQIVNDFQKGDIAEGYSVSREKKESFPLTVTSAQKNPTAFYLCASSTERRNTEAFFGQGTRLTVV.